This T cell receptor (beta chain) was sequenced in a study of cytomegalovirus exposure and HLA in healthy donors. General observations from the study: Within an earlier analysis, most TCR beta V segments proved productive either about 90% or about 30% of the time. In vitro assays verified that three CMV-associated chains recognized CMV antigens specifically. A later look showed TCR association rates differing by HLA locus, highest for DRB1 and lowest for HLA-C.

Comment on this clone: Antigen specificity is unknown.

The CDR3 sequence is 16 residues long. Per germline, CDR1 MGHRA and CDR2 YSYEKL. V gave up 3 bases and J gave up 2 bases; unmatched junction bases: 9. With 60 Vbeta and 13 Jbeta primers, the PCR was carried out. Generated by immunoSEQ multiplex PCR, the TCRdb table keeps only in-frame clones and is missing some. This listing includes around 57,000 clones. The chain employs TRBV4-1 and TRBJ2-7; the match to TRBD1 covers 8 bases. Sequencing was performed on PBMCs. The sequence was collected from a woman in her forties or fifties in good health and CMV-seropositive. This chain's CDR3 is CASSQGDRRSAYEQYF. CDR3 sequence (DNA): TGCGCCAGCAGCCAGGGGGACAGGCGATCTGCCTACGAGCAGTACTTC.